One sample yielded the 30 T cell receptor beta chains listed below, sequenced in a study of cytomegalovirus exposure and HLA in healthy donors. 13 Jbeta primers and 60 Vbeta primers were used for the PCR. Produced via immunoSEQ multiplex PCR; TCRdb's table is partial and in-frame only. Its clone listing holds 100,000 to 150,000 clones. The specimen sequenced was PBMCs. The receptors originated from a man younger than 35 in good health and CMV-seronegative.

The rearrangement joins TRBV6-4 to TRBJ2-1, with 7 bases that match TRBD1. The germline CDR1 and CDR2 sequences are MRHNA and SNTAGT. With 4 bases clipped from V and 8 bases from J, the junction kept 8 bases outside the gene matches. This CDR3 has 14 amino acids. CDR3 DNA sequence: TGTGCCAGCAGTGCGCTGGGCCAGGGGGATGAGCAGTTCTTC. This codes for CASSALGQGDEQFF.

Here the CDR3 reads CASSLASVHEQFF. DNA for the CDR3: TGTGCCAGCAGCTTAGCGAGTGTTCATGAGCAGTTCTTC. V gene TRBV11-2 combines with J gene TRBJ2-1; D remains ambiguous. V was trimmed by 1 base and J by 8 bases, leaving 9 bases between them. Germline CDR1 is SGHAT and CDR2 is FQNNGV. The CDR3 consists of 13 residues.

The chain uses TRBV27 and TRBJ2-3; TRBD1 might be the D (6 bases). V was pared by 3 bases and J by 11 bases, with 12 bases between. Germline V CDR1 and CDR2: MNHEY, SMNVEV (reference sequence). The CDR3 is 12 amino acids. DNA of the CDR3: TGTGCCAGCAGTTTCAGGGGTACGCAGCAGTATTTT. Translated: CASSFRGTQQYF.

The chain is built from TRBV2 and TRBJ2-1; tentative D call: TRBD2 (6 bases). CDR3 size: 14 residues. Trimming removed 7 bases from V and 4 bases from J, with 14 bases in between. Germline CDR1 and CDR2: SNHLY and FYNNEI. CDR3 sequence (DNA): TGTGCCAGCACGGCGGGATTATCATACAATGAGCAGTTCTTC. Protein sequence: CASTAGLSYNEQFF.

The chain has TRBV29-1 and TRBJ2-7, with 10 bases lining up with TRBD1. Per germline, CDR1 SQVTM and CDR2 ANQGSEA. CDR3 length equals 14 residues. The trim removed 0 bases at V and 4 bases at J, leaving 3 bases unmatched. CDR3 sequence: CSVEERTGGYEQYF. The CDR3 nucleotides are TGCAGCGTTGAAGAAAGGACAGGGGGGTACGAGCAGTACTTC.

The chain combines TRBV27 with TRBJ2-7; tentative D call: TRBD2 (6 bases). The CDR3 consists of 14 residues. Germline CDR1 is MNHEY and CDR2 is SMNVEV (reference sequence). Trimming stripped 5 bases from V and 5 bases from J, with 16 bases between. The CDR3 protein is CASSRRRESDEQYF. The CDR3 DNA sequence: TGTGCCAGCAGTCGTCGGCGGGAATCCGACGAGCAGTACTTC.

This rearrangement joins TRBV7-9 to TRBJ2-1, with TRBD2 matching 9 bases. Germline CDR1 SEHNR, CDR2 FQNEAQ (reference sequence). With 1 base clipped from V and 0 bases from J, the junction kept 4 bases outside the gene matches. The CDR3 contains 17 residues. The CDR3 coding sequence is TGTGCCAGCAGCTTAGTCGGTAGCGGGAGCTCCTACAATGAGCAGTTCTTC. Its protein is CASSLVGSGSSYNEQFF.

The V and J genes are TRBV15 and TRBJ1-2, with TRBD1 matching over 7 bases. CDR3 length: 15 amino acids. Germline V gene sequence: CDR1 LNHNV, CDR2 YYDKDF (reference sequence). Losses at the gene ends were 0 bases for V and 6 bases for J; bases not matched to a gene: 7. CDR3 DNA: TGTGCCACCAGCAGAGACCCCGACAGGGTCGATGGCTACACCTTC. Translation: CATSRDPDRVDGYTF. The whole variable domain, remainder taken from reference TRBV15 and TRBJ1-2, is DAMVIQNPRYQVTQFGKPVTLSCSQTLNHNVMYWYQQKSSQAPKLLFHYYDKDFNNEADTPDNFQSRRPNTSFCFLDIRSPGLGDTAMYLCATSRDPDRVDGYTFGSGTRLTVV.

J is TRBJ2-7 and V is TRBV28; 12 nucleotides match TRBD1. This CDR3 is built from 14 residues. Per the germline V gene, CDR1 is MDHEN and CDR2 is SYDVKM. The J segment lost 7 bases and the V segment lost 7 bases, leaving 8 bases of the junction unmatched. CDR3 loop: CASISGQGAREQYF. The CDR3, as DNA: TGTGCCAGCATTTCGGGACAGGGGGCGCGGGAGCAGTACTTC. The full variable domain, completed using reference TRBV28 and TRBJ2-7, is DVKVTQSSRYLVKRTGEKVFLECVQDMDHENMFWYRQDPGLGLRLIYFSYDVKMKEKGDIPEGYSVSREKKERFSLILESASTNQTSMYLCASISGQGAREQYFGPGTRLTVT.

This rearrangement joins TRBV7-9 to TRBJ1-1; D is possibly TRBD1 (6 bases). V shed 5 bases and J shed 5 bases, with 18 bases lying between them. CDR1 and CDR2 (germline): SEHNR, FQNEAQ (reference sequence). This CDR3 contains 15 residues. CDR3 sequence reads: CASSLSTPRGTEAFF. CDR3 coding DNA: TGTGCCAGCAGCCTGTCGACTCCCAGGGGAACTGAAGCTTTCTTT.

This chain uses TRBV30 with TRBJ2-2; D is perhaps TRBD2 (6 bases). V lost 1 base to trimming and J lost 1 base, with 10 bases between them. Germline CDR1 and CDR2: GTSNPN and SVGIG (reference sequence). The CDR3 is 15 amino acids. CDR3 protein: CAWSEGAGNTGELFF. The CDR3 DNA reads TGTGCCTGGAGTGAAGGAGCGGGGAACACCGGGGAGCTGTTTTTT.

The chain is built from TRBV29-1 and TRBJ2-1, with TRBD2 matching over 9 bases. The CDR3 runs to 14 residues. The J segment lost 7 bases and the V segment lost 1 base, leaving 5 bases of the junction unmatched. The germline CDR1 and CDR2 sequences are SQVTM and ANQGSEA. The CDR3 nucleotides read TGCAGCGTTGAAGGGCGGGAGGGCCGTAATGAGCAGTTCTTC. Translated: CSVEGREGRNEQFF.

This sequence joins TRBV5-6 and TRBJ1-3, with D tentatively TRBD1 (5 bases). This CDR3 has 15 residues. The V end lost 3 bases, the J end lost 6 bases, and 16 bases lay between the germline ends. The germline gives CDR1 SGHDT, CDR2 YYEEEE. The CDR3 region is CASSWGVRPSNTIYF. The CDR3 DNA reads as TGTGCCAGCAGCTGGGGCGTCAGGCCCTCAAACACCATATATTTT.

The chain's CDR3 is CASSPAAQVIYEQYF. DNA for the CDR3: TGTGCCAGCAGCCCCGCGGCACAGGTGATCTACGAGCAGTACTTC. The chain combines TRBV9 with TRBJ2-7; weak D call: TRBD1 (5 bases). Germline-derived CDR1 and CDR2 are SGDLS and YYNGEE. Trimming shortened V by 4 bases and J by 3 bases, and 17 bases separated the two germline ends. This CDR3 has 15 residues.

J is TRBJ1-4 and V is TRBV7-2; D is uncertain. The V end was cut by 2 bases, the J end by 8 bases, with 9 bases between. This CDR3 is 13 amino acids long. Germline V lookup: CDR1 SGHTA, CDR2 FQGNSA. The CDR3 coding sequence is TGTGCCAGCAGCTTAAAGAGGGAGGAAAAACTGTTTTTT. Its translation: CASSLKREEKLFF.

V usage is TRBV6-5 and J usage is TRBJ1-6; D may be TRBD1 (5 bases). V gave up 0 bases and J gave up 9 bases, with 15 bases separating them. Germline V gives CDR1 MNHEY, CDR2 SVGAGI. This CDR3 is 16 amino acids long. CDR3 DNA sequence: TGTGCCAGCAGTTACTCGGAGCCAAAAGGGGTTTCACCCCTCCACTTT. It translates to CASSYSEPKGVSPLHF.

The J gene is TRBJ2-2, the V gene TRBV6-4; perhaps TRBD2 as D (6 bases). This CDR3 spans 16 amino acids. Looked up from germline, CDR1 is MRHNA and CDR2 is SNTAGT. V was cut by 5 bases and J by 2 bases, with 15 bases left in between. CDR3 loop: CASSRWGGANTGELFF. CDR3 nucleotides: TGTGCCAGCAGTCGGTGGGGCGGGGCCAACACCGGGGAGCTGTTTTTT.

The rearrangement uses TRBV5-1 and TRBJ1-6, with D perhaps TRBD1 (6 bases). CDR1 and CDR2 (germline): SGHRS, YFSETQ. V lost 3 bases and J 12 bases, leaving 28 bases between the germline ends. The CDR3 runs 18 residues. The CDR3 is CASSSQPNQQGLSGPLHF. CDR3 DNA sequence: TGCGCCAGCAGCTCCCAACCGAACCAACAGGGCTTAAGTGGACCCCTCCACTTT.

This chain joins TRBV4-2 and TRBJ1-1; tentative D call: TRBD1 (6 bases). The germline V gene has CDR1 LGHNA and CDR2 YNFKEQ. The CDR3 is made up of 17 amino acids. The V and J ends lost 1 base and 3 bases respectively, with 18 bases between them. CDR3 sequence (DNA): TGTGCCAGCAGCCAAGTAAGTGCGGGGGCGAAGTACACTGAAGCTTTCTTT. It codes for CASSQVSAGAKYTEAFF.

This chain links TRBV19 with TRBJ1-4, with D perhaps TRBD1 (5 bases). Germline V gives CDR1 LNHDA, CDR2 SQIVND (reference sequence). The CDR3 totals 13 residues. The chain's CDR3 is CASRGTLVEKLFF. The CDR3 bases are TGTGCGTCAAGGGGTACCTTGGTGGAAAAACTGTTTTTT.

This chain joins TRBV7-2 and TRBJ2-1; 7 bases match TRBD2. CDR3 length equals 14 residues. Germline lookup yields CDR1 SGHTA and CDR2 FQGNSA. The V and J ends lost 8 bases and 7 bases, in that order; junction bases with no gene match: 11. The CDR3 is CASGPGTKGNEQFF. CDR3 nucleotides: TGTGCCAGCGGACCCGGGACTAAGGGGAATGAGCAGTTCTTC.

V and J are TRBV7-9 and TRBJ1-4, with 7 bases identical to TRBD1. Germline V gene lookup returns CDR1 SEHNR and CDR2 FQNEAQ (reference sequence). V trimming: 1 base; J trimming: 4 bases; junction bases outside the gene matches: 12. CDR3 length: 18 residues. CDR3 residues: CASSLERGQEHYNEKLFF. CDR3 DNA: TGTGCCAGCAGCTTAGAGAGAGGACAGGAACATTATAATGAAAAACTGTTTTTT.

The chain combines TRBV7-3 with TRBJ1-2, with 8 bases that match TRBD1. Germline V gene lookup returns CDR1 SGHTA and CDR2 FQGTGA. This CDR3 has 13 residues. Trimming took 4 bases from V and 6 from J; bases not matched to a gene: 4. The chain's CDR3 is CASSSTGDHGYTF. The CDR3 nucleotides are TGTGCCAGCAGCTCGACAGGGGACCATGGCTACACCTTC.

The V gene is TRBV5-6, the J gene TRBJ1-2, with 9 bases identical to TRBD1. The germline V gene has CDR1 SGHDT and CDR2 YYEEEE. J gave up 8 bases and V 4 bases, and 9 bases lay outside the gene matches. This CDR3 has 14 amino acids. The CDR3 DNA sequence: TGTGCCAGCAGCCGTATGGGACAGGGAGGCGGCTACACCTTC. Residues: CASSRMGQGGGYTF.

The chain joins TRBV7-9 to TRBJ1-4; maybe TRBD1 (5 bases). The germline V and J ends were trimmed by 5 bases and 8 bases, with 18 bases remaining between them. This CDR3 contains 15 residues. Per the germline V gene, CDR1 is SEHNR and CDR2 is FQNEAQ (reference sequence). As DNA, the CDR3 is TGTGCCAGCAGCCCCCCACAGGCTGGTGGAGAAAAACTGTTTTTT. Translation gives CASSPPQAGGEKLFF. The complete variable domain, with remaining parts taken from reference TRBV7-9 and TRBJ1-4, reads DTGVSQNPRHKITKRGQNVTFRCDPISEHNRLYWYRQTLGQGPEFLTYFQNEAQLEKSRLLSDRFSAERPKGSFSTLEIQRTEQGDSAMYLCASSPPQAGGEKLFFGSGTQLSVL.

The genes are TRBV5-1 and TRBJ2-2; tentatively, D is TRBD1 (5 bases). Germline CDR1 SGHRS, CDR2 YFSETQ. V was trimmed by 0 bases and J by 5 bases, leaving 17 bases between them. This CDR3 comprises 17 residues. This CDR3 is CASSLGAWGTGTGELFF. The DNA for the CDR3 is TGCGCCAGCAGCTTGGGGGCCTGGGGAACAGGAACCGGGGAGCTGTTTTTT.

This sequence joins TRBV12-5 and TRBJ1-3; D might be TRBD1 (5 bases). This CDR3 contains 13 residues. The germline V gene encodes CDR1 LGHNT and CDR2 FRNRAP. Trimming pared 7 bases from V and 4 bases from J, leaving 11 bases between. The CDR3 DNA reads as TGTGCTAGTGCCGCCAGGGTCGGAAACACCATATATTTT. Translating gives CASAARVGNTIYF. The full variable domain, rest sourced from reference TRBV12-5 and TRBJ1-3, is DARVTQTPRHKVTEMGQEVTMRCQPILGHNTVFWYRQTMMQGLELLAYFRNRAPLDDSGMPKDRFSAEMPDATLATLKIQPSEPRDSAVYFCASAARVGNTIYFGEGSWLTVV.

This sequence joins TRBV5-1 and TRBJ2-3, with 9 bases matching TRBD2. The CDR3 covers 18 residues. V was pared by 2 bases and J by 0 bases, with 10 bases of the junction left unmatched. Germline CDR1 is SGHRS and CDR2 is YFSETQ. CDR3 nucleotides: TGCGCCAGCAGCTTAGCGGGGGGAAGCCCTACTAGCACAGATACGCAGTATTTT. Encoded protein: CASSLAGGSPTSTDTQYF.

The V call is TRBV5-1, the J call TRBJ1-2, with 7 bases that match TRBD1. Trimming at V came to 4 bases and at J to 4 bases, leaving 13 bases not matched to a gene. The germline gives CDR1 SGHRS, CDR2 YFSETQ. This CDR3 has 16 residues. The CDR3 DNA is TGCGCCAGCAGCCCGCTGGCAACAGGGGCAACCTATGGCTACACCTTC. This sequence encodes CASSPLATGATYGYTF.

The chain carries TRBV7-3 and TRBJ2-1, with D possibly matching TRBD2 (6 bases). The V and J ends lost 2 bases and 2 bases respectively, with 10 bases between them. Germline-derived CDR1 and CDR2 are SGHTA and FQGTGA. The CDR3 length is 15 residues. CDR3 sequence (DNA): TGTGCCAGCAGCTTATCGCGGGGAGCCTACAATGAGCAGTTCTTC. Protein sequence: CASSLSRGAYNEQFF.